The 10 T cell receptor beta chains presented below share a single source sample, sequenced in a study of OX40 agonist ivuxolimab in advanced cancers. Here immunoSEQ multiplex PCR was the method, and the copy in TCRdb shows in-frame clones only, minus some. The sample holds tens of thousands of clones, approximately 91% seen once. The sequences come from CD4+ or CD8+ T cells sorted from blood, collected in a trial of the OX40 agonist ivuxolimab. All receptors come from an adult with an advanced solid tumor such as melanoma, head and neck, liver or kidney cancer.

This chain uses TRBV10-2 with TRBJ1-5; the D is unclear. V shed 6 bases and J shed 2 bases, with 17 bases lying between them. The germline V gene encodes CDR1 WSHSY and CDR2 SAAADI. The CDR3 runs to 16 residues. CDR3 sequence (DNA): TGCGCCAGCAGCGCCTGGAGGGAGAGCGGCAATCAGCCCCAGCATTTT. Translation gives CASSAWRESGNQPQHF.

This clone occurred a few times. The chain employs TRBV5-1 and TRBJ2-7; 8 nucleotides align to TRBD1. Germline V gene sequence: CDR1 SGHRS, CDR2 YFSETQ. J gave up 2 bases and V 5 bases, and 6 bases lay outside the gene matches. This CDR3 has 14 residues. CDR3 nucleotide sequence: TGCGCCAGCAGACAGGGGGACCCACCCTACGAGCAGTACTTC. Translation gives CASRQGDPPYEQYF.

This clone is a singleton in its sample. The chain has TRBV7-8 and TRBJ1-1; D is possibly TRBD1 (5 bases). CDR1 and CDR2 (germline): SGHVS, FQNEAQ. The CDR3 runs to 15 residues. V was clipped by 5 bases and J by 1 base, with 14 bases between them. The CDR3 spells CASSQGTGGNTEAFF. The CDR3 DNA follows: TGTGCCAGCAGCCAAGGCACCGGGGGGAACACTGAAGCTTTCTTT.

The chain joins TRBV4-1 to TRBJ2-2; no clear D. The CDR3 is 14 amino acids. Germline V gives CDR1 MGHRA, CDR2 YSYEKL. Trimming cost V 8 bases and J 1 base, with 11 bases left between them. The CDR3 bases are TGCGCCAGCCGTGCTGGAGAGAACACCGGGGAGCTGTTTTTT. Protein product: CASRAGENTGELFF.

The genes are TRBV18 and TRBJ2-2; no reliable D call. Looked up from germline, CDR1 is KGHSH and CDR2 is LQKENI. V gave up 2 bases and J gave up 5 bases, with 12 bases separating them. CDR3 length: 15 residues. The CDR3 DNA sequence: TGTGCCAGCTCACCATCAATGAGTCCAACCGGGGAGCTGTTTTTT. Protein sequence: CASSPSMSPTGELFF.

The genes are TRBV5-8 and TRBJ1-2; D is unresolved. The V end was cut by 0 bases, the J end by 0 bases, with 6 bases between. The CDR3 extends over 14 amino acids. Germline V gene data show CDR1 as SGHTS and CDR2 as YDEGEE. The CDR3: CASSLGHSNYGYTF. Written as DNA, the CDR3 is TGTGCCAGCAGCTTGGGACACTCTAACTATGGCTACACCTTC.

DNA of the CDR3: TGTGCCAGTAGTATCGGGAGGGGAGATACGCAGTATTTT. Its protein is CASSIGRGDTQYF. The V gene is TRBV19, the J gene TRBJ2-3, with 8 bases that match TRBD2. There are 13 residues in the CDR3. With 3 bases clipped from V and 5 bases from J, the junction kept 1 base outside the gene matches. Germline CDR1 LNHDA, CDR2 SQIVND (reference sequence).

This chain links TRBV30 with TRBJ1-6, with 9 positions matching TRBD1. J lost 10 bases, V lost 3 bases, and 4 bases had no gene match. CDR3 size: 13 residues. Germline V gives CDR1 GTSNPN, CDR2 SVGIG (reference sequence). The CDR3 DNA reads TGTGCCTGGAGGGGGACAGGGAGATCACCCCTCCACTTT. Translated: CAWRGTGRSPLHF.

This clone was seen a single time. The CDR3 DNA is TGTGCCATCAGTCCAGCCCGTGGGGGAGGGCCGAATGAGCAGTTCTTC. It is translated as CAISPARGGGPNEQFF. The rearrangement joins TRBV10-3 to TRBJ2-1; 7 nucleotides match TRBD2. The germline V gene has CDR1 ENHRY and CDR2 SYGVKD. This CDR3 contains 16 residues. The V and J ends lost 5 bases and 7 bases, in that order; junction bases with no gene match: 14.

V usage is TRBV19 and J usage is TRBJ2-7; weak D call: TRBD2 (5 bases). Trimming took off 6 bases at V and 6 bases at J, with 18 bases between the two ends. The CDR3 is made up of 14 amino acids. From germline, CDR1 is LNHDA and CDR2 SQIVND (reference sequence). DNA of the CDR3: TGTGCCAGTAGCTTTATTGGTGGGAGAGGCGAGCAGTACTTC. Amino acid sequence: CASSFIGGRGEQYF.